This T cell receptor beta chain is drawn from a study of Graves' ophthalmopathy and Graves' hyperthyroidism. Beta-chain TCR CDR3 regions were amplified from RNA transcripts. First-round RT-PCR employed HTBI primers, with a second-round multiplex PCR after it. From the multiplex PCR reads, TCRdb called clonotypes with MiXCR, one entry per CDR3 protein. Among about 480,000 distinct CDR3 sequences listed, about 15% were seen once. A diagnosis was made from clinical symptoms together with serum thyroxine, TRAb, thyroid ultrasound and orbital computed tomography. This sequence was found in a young woman with Graves' ophthalmopathy. Sequencing input: blood.

The CDR3 nucleotides read TGTGCCAGCAGTCCCGGGACAGGGGCGAACCTGATGGATGAAGCTTTCTTT. It is translated as CASSPGTGANLMDEAFF. V gene TRBV27 combines with J gene TRBJ1-1; TRBD1 matches at 10 bases. V was clipped by 5 bases and J by 7 bases; unmatched bases: 16. The CDR3 totals 17 residues. Germline CDR1 and CDR2: MNHEY and SMNVEV (reference sequence).